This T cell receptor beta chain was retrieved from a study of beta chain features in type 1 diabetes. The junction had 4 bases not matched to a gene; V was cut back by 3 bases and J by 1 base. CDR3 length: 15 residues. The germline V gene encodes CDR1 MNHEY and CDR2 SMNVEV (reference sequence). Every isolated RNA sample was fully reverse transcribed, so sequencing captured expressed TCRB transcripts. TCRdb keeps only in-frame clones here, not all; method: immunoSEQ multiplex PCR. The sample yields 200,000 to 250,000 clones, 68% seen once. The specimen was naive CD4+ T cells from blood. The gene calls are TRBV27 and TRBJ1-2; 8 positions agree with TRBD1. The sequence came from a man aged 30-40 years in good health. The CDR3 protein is CASSFRQGYNYGYTF. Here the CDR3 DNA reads TGTGCCAGCAGTTTCAGACAGGGGTATAACTATGGCTACACCTTC.